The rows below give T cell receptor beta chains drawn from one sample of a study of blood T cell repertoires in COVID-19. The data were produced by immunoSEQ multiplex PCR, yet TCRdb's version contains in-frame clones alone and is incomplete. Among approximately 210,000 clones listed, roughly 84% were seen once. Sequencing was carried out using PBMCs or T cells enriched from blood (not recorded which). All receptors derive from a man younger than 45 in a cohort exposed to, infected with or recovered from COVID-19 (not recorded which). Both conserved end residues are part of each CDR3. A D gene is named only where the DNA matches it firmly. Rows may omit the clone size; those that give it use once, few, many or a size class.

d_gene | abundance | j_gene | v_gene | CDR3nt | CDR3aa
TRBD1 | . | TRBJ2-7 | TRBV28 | TGTGCCAGCAGTCAGGGGGACGAGCAGTACTTC | CASSQGDEQYF
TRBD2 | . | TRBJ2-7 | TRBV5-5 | TGTGCCAGCAGCTTGGCAACGGGAGGTAACGAGCAGTACTTC | CASSLATGGNEQYF
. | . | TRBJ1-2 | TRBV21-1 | TGTGCCAGCAGCAATTTGCGGACTCCCGAGGATGGCTACACCTTC | CASSNLRTPEDGYTF
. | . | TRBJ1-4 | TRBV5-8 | TGTGCCAGCAGGCTTGACGCAGGGCTTAATGAAAAACTGTTTTTT | CASRLDAGLNEKLFF
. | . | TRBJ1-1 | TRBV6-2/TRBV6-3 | TGTGCCAGCAGCCTACCCTGGGCCAGGGAAGCTTTCTTT | CASSLPWAREAFF
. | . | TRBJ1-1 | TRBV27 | TGTGCCAGCAGTTTATGGGGGCCGGGCACTGAAGCTTTCTTT | CASSLWGPGTEAFF
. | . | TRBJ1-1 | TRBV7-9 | TGTGCCAGCAGCATCCTCCCCTTCGGGACAAGCCTCATGAACACTGAAGCTTTCTTT | CASSILPFGTSLMNTEAFF
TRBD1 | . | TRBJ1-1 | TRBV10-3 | TGTGCCATCAGTGTGCGCCAGGGGGACACTGAAGCTTTCTTT | CAISVRQGDTEAFF
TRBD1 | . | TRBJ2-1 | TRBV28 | TGTGCCAGCAACAAACCGGGACAGGGGAGGGATGAGCAGTTCTTC | CASNKPGQGRDEQFF
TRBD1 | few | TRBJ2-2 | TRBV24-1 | TGTGCCACCAGTGATCCGACAGGGGACCGCCTGGGGGAGCTGTTTTTT | CATSDPTGDRLGELFF
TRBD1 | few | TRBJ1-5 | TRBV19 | TGTGCCAGTAGTCCCTCCGGGACAGTTAATCAGCCCCAGCATTTT | CASSPSGTVNQPQHF
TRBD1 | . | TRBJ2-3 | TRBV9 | TGTGCCAGCAGCGTCACCGCCGGGACAGGGAGGCAGTATTTT | CASSVTAGTGRQYF
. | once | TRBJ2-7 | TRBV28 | TGTGCCAGCAGTTTAAGTTGGGACACCGTCTCCTACGAGCAGTACTTC | CASSLSWDTVSYEQYF
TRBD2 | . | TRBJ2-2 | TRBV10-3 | TGTGCCATCCCGGGACTAGTGACCGGGGAGCTGTTTTTT | CAIPGLVTGELFF
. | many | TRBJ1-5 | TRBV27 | TGTGCCAGCAGCCTGACAGGCAACAATCAGCCCCAGCATTTT | CASSLTGNNQPQHF
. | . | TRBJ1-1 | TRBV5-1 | TGCGCCAGCACGAGGGATTTGAACACTGAAGCTTTCTTT | CASTRDLNTEAFF
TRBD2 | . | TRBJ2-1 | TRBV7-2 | TGTGCCAGCAGCTTAGTTGGGGGGAGGGCAAGCAATGAGCAGTTCTTC | CASSLVGGRASNEQFF
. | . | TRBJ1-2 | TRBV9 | TGTGCCAGCAGCCCGCCCACTTATGGCTACACCTTC | CASSPPTYGYTF
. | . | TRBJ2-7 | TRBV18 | TGTGCCAGCTCACCAGGGAGCCGCGAGCAGTACTTC | CASSPGSREQYF
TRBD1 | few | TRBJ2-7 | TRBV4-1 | TGCGCCAGCAGCCAAGTCGCACAGGGGGTGGGTTACGAGCAGTACTTC | CASSQVAQGVGYEQYF
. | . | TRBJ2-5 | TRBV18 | TGTGCCAGCTCACCACCAGAGGGAACCCAGTACTTC | CASSPPEGTQYF
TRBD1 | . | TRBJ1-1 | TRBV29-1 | TGCAGCGTTGAGTTTGGGACAGGGGTTGTTGCTGAAGCTTTCTTT | CSVEFGTGVVAEAFF
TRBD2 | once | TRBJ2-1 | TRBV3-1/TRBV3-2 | TGTGCCAGCAGCCAATTTACTGTAGCGGGAGGGCCATCCCATGAGCAGTTCTTC | CASSQFTVAGGPSHEQFF
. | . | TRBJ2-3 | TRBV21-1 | TGTGCCAGCAGCTCACGGGGACTAGCGGGAGCATTGGGGGACGCGCAGTATTTT | CASSSRGLAGALGDAQYF
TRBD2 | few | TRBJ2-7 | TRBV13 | TGTGCCAGCAGCTCACGACTAGCGGGAGTAGAGAACGAGCAGTACTTC | CASSSRLAGVENEQYF
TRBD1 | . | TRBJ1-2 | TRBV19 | TGTGCCAGTAGTATAGCCGGGACAGGGGTATATGGCTACACCTTC | CASSIAGTGVYGYTF
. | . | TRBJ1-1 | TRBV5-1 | TGCGCCAGCAGCTTGGCCCCAGGGAAAACTGAAGCTTTCTTT | CASSLAPGKTEAFF